This passage covers 30 T cell receptor beta chains from one sample sequenced in a study of T cell responses to AZD1222 COVID-19 vaccine. Data came from immunoSEQ multiplex PCR; TCRdb stores just in-frame clones and leaves some out. The sample has about 170,000 clones, 92% seen once. Sequenced material: peripheral blood, taken on day 0 of AZD1222 vaccination. These receptors all come from an adult in good health.

The chain uses TRBV3-1 (or the pseudogene TRBV3-2) and TRBJ2-7, with D unclear. CDR3 size: 14 residues. Germline lookup yields CDR1 LGHDT and CDR2 YNNKEL (reference sequence). Trimming pared 1 base from V and 2 bases from J, leaving 9 bases between. The CDR3 DNA reads TGTGCCAGCAGCCAAGGCTCCCTGGCCTACGAGCAGTACTTC. Its protein product is CASSQGSLAYEQYF.

The chain couples TRBV6-5 to TRBJ2-7; TRBD2 aligns across 10 bases. CDR3 size: 15 residues. Germline CDR1 is MNHEY and CDR2 is SVGAGI. After removal of 0 bases from V and 2 bases from J, the junction contained 1 base not matched to a gene. CDR3 DNA sequence: TGTGCCAGCAGTTACTCGACTAGCGGGCCCTACGAGCAGTACTTC. Its protein is CASSYSTSGPYEQYF.

The CDR3 sequence: CASSLSWVGRNQPQHF. CDR3 coding DNA: TGTGCCAGCAGTTTATCCTGGGTAGGTCGCAATCAGCCCCAGCATTTT. The chain joins TRBV27 to TRBJ1-5; D is unclear. V lost 0 bases, J lost 2 bases, and 11 bases lay in between. This CDR3 is 16 amino acids long. CDR1 is MNHEY and CDR2 is SMNVEV in the germline V gene (reference sequence).

This clone has just a few counts. DNA for the CDR3: TGTGCCAGCAGCTATGAAACAGGGTCGGGCACCGGGGAGCTGTTTTTT. Its protein is CASSYETGSGTGELFF. The chain recombines TRBV5-6 with TRBJ2-2, with a tentative D call TRBD1 (6 bases). CDR1 and CDR2 (germline): SGHDT, YYEEEE. The CDR3 is made up of 16 amino acids. V dropped 3 bases and J dropped 4 bases, with 16 bases sitting between them.

The CDR3 spells CASSARDGGKATNEKLFF. In DNA form, the CDR3 reads TGTGCCAGCAGTGCGAGAGATGGGGGCAAGGCAACTAATGAAAAACTGTTTTTT. V usage is TRBV25-1 and J usage is TRBJ1-4; tentatively, D is TRBD1 (6 bases). Trimming left V 4 bases short and J 0 bases short, with 18 bases between. The CDR3 spans 18 residues. Germline CDR1 is MGHDK and CDR2 is SYGVNS.

This clone was observed a handful of times. CDR3 in amino acids: CASSPRLAGGPNSYEQYF. For the CDR3, the DNA is TGTGCCAGCTCACCACGACTAGCGGGAGGACCCAATTCCTACGAGCAGTACTTC. The chain employs TRBV18 and TRBJ2-7, with 13 bases identical to TRBD2. Germline V lookup: CDR1 KGHSH, CDR2 LQKENI. V lost 1 base, J lost 1 base, and 7 bases stayed unmatched. The CDR3 consists of 18 residues.

The chain is built from TRBV27 and TRBJ1-5, with a weak D call TRBD1 (6 bases). CDR3 length equals 14 residues. Germline values: CDR1 MNHEY, CDR2 SMNVEV (reference sequence). Trimming took 5 bases from V and 3 from J, leaving 11 bases between them. This CDR3 reads CASSPQGPNQPQHF. DNA of the CDR3: TGTGCCAGCAGTCCACAGGGTCCCAATCAGCCCCAGCATTTT.

This clone has only a few counts. The chain carries TRBV12-5 and TRBJ1-5, with D possibly matching TRBD1 (6 bases). V lost 0 bases and J 3 bases, leaving 12 bases between the germline ends. This CDR3 has 16 amino acids. Looked up from germline, CDR1 is LGHNT and CDR2 is FRNRAP. CDR3 sequence (DNA): TGTGCTAGTGGTTTGGTACGGGGGCGCGACAATCAGCCCCAGCATTTT. This codes for CASGLVRGRDNQPQHF.

J is TRBJ2-5 and V is TRBV18, with a tentative D call TRBD1 (6 bases). Germline CDR1 and CDR2: KGHSH and LQKENI. This CDR3 contains 12 residues. The V and J ends lost 3 bases and 4 bases respectively, with 6 bases between them. CDR3 sequence: CASSPRGETQYF. For the CDR3, the DNA is TGTGCCAGCTCACCCAGGGGAGAGACCCAGTACTTC.

The chain joins TRBV28 to TRBJ1-6; D remains ambiguous. CDR3 length equals 14 residues. CDR1 and CDR2 (germline): MDHEN, SYDVKM. Trimming took 3 bases from V and 10 from J, leaving 13 bases between them. CDR3 in amino acids: CASSLFAAGSPLHF. The CDR3 DNA is TGTGCCAGCAGTTTGTTTGCAGCGGGGTCACCCCTCCACTTT.

The rearrangement uses TRBV18 and TRBJ1-1, with D uncertain. The V end lost 0 bases, the J end lost 0 bases, and 5 bases lay between the germline ends. Per germline, CDR1 KGHSH and CDR2 LQKENI. CDR3 size: 14 residues. As DNA, the CDR3 is TGTGCCAGCTCACCACCCATCCTGAACACTGAAGCTTTCTTT. Translated: CASSPPILNTEAFF.

This clone has just one count. This rearrangement joins TRBV9 to TRBJ2-4; 9 bases map to TRBD1. The V gene's germline CDR1 is SGDLS and CDR2 YYNGEE. Trimming took 3 bases from V and 8 from J; bases not matched to a gene: 6. CDR3 length: 14 residues. Here the CDR3 DNA reads TGTGCCAGCAGCGCCCAGGGACAGGGTGACATTCAGTACTTC. Translation gives CASSAQGQGDIQYF.

The CDR3 DNA is TGCGCCAGCCGTGACATACGCGAACTCTATGGCTACACCTTC. This encodes CASRDIRELYGYTF. V usage is TRBV4-1 and J usage is TRBJ1-2; D call uncertain. CDR3 length: 14 residues. Germline-derived CDR1 and CDR2 are MGHRA and YSYEKL. Trimming removed 8 bases at V and 4 bases at J, with 17 bases between.

V usage is TRBV11-2 and J usage is TRBJ1-2, with D possibly being TRBD1 (6 bases). The CDR3 extends over 15 amino acids. Trimming pared 1 base from V and 8 bases from J, leaving 17 bases between. Germline lookup yields CDR1 SGHAT and CDR2 FQNNGV. CDR3 DNA sequence: TGTGCCAGCAGCTTAGGTATGACAGGTTTTTACGGCTACACCTTC. It encodes CASSLGMTGFYGYTF.

This chain joins TRBV12-5 and TRBJ2-5; a weak D match, TRBD2 (7 bases). This CDR3 is 14 amino acids long. The germline CDR1 and CDR2 sequences are LGHNT and FRNRAP. The ends were cut back, 2 bases at V and 4 bases at J, with 11 bases in the middle. CDR3 nucleotides: TGTGCTAGTGGTTTGCGGGGGGCGCGAGAGACCCAGTACTTC. Protein sequence: CASGLRGARETQYF.

This clone was observed once. CDR3 sequence (DNA): TGTGCTAGTGGTTTGATCCCTAGCGGGACAGATGAGCAGTTCTTC. It translates to CASGLIPSGTDEQFF. The gene calls are TRBV12-5 and TRBJ2-1, with TRBD2 matching over 9 bases. J lost 8 bases, V lost 2 bases, and 7 bases had no gene match. The CDR3 is 15 amino acids. Looked up from germline, CDR1 is LGHNT and CDR2 is FRNRAP.

The CDR3 sequence: CSVQGISTDTQYF. CDR3 DNA sequence: TGCAGCGTACAGGGTATTAGCACAGATACGCAGTATTTT. J is TRBJ2-3 and V is TRBV29-1; weak D call: TRBD1 (6 bases). Trimming pared 6 bases from V and 0 bases from J, leaving 10 bases between. Germline V gene data show CDR1 as SQVTM and CDR2 as ANQGSEA. The CDR3 consists of 13 residues.

The chain uses TRBV19 and TRBJ1-3, with D perhaps matching TRBD1 (5 bases). Trimming stripped 8 bases from V and 0 bases from J, with 5 bases between. Germline CDR1 is LNHDA and CDR2 is SQIVND (reference sequence). The CDR3 loop spans 12 amino acids. The DNA for the CDR3 is TGTGCCAGTGGACACTCTGGAAACACCATATATTTT. This encodes CASGHSGNTIYF.

V usage is TRBV30 and J usage is TRBJ1-6; D unclear. CDR1 is GTSNPN and CDR2 is SVGIG in the germline V gene (reference sequence). With 3 bases removed from V and 5 bases from J, the gap between germline ends came to 11 bases. The CDR3 sequence is 14 residues long. CDR3 region: CAWRKGAHNSPLHF. The CDR3 DNA reads as TGTGCCTGGAGGAAGGGCGCCCATAATTCACCCCTCCACTTT.

The chain has TRBV18 and TRBJ1-3; D uncertain. The germline CDR1 and CDR2 sequences are KGHSH and LQKENI. The CDR3 contains 16 residues. V was trimmed by 3 bases and J by 2 bases, leaving 14 bases between them. CDR3 coding DNA: TGTGCCAGCTCACCGCGAGGGAGGAGAGCTGGAAACACCATATATTTT. This sequence encodes CASSPRGRRAGNTIYF.

Details on this clone: Different DNA sequences within this sample yield the same CDR3. The gene calls are TRBV7-3 and TRBJ1-1; D is ambiguous. CDR1 is SGHTA, CDR2 FQGTGA, per germline. Trimming took 3 bases from V and 2 from J, leaving 7 bases between them. The length of the CDR3 is 13 residues. DNA of the CDR3: TGTGCCAGCAGCTTGGGCACAAACACTGAAGCTTTCTTT. As protein: CASSLGTNTEAFF.

J is TRBJ2-1 and V is TRBV12-3 or TRBV12-4; D is perhaps TRBD2 (6 bases). CDR3 length equals 13 residues. V was clipped by 5 bases and J by 6 bases, with 11 bases between them. The CDR3 spells CASSGGRTNEQFF. CDR3 DNA sequence: TGTGCCAGCAGTGGAGGGAGAACCAATGAGCAGTTCTTC.

The rearrangement joins TRBV10-1 to TRBJ2-7; D may be TRBD1 (7 bases). CDR1 and CDR2 (germline): WNHNN, SYGVQD (reference sequence). The CDR3 totals 18 residues. The ends were cut back, 6 bases at V and 3 bases at J, with 27 bases in the middle. In DNA form, the CDR3 reads TGCGCCAGCAGGGAGGGACAGACAATTCCTTTGGGAGTCTACGAGCAGTACTTC. Translation gives CASREGQTIPLGVYEQYF.

The chain employs TRBV9 and TRBJ2-7; 9 positions agree with TRBD2. The germline CDR1 and CDR2 sequences are SGDLS and YYNGEE. After removal of 0 bases from V and 0 bases from J, the junction contained 4 bases not matched to a gene. The CDR3 runs 16 residues. In DNA form, the CDR3 reads TGTGCCAGCAGCGTAGGGGCTAGCGGGGCCTCCTACGAGCAGTACTTC. It codes for CASSVGASGASYEQYF.

The V call is TRBV18, the J call TRBJ2-7; a possible D gene is TRBD2 (5 bases). The V and J ends lost 6 bases and 6 bases respectively, with 12 bases between them. Per the germline V gene, CDR1 is KGHSH and CDR2 is LQKENI. The CDR3 totals 12 residues. The DNA for the CDR3 is TGTGCCAGCTCCCCTTTAGGAGGCGAGCAGTACTTC. Its protein is CASSPLGGEQYF.

Only one count was recorded for this clone. The gene calls are TRBV7-8 and TRBJ2-5; TRBD1 is a possible D gene (6 bases). This CDR3 is built from 13 residues. Trimming pared 4 bases from V and 5 bases from J, leaving 11 bases between. The germline V gene has CDR1 SGHVS and CDR2 FQNEAQ. CDR3 nucleotides: TGTGCCAGCAGCTGGGGACATTTGGAGACCCAGTACTTC. Its protein is CASSWGHLETQYF. Variable domain in full (rest from reference TRBV7-8 and TRBJ2-5): GAGVSQSPRYKVAKRGQDVALRCDPISGHVSLFWYQQALGQGPEFLTYFQNEAQLDKSGLPSDRFFAERPEGSVSTLKIQRTQQEDSAVYLCASSWGHLETQYFGPGTRLLVL.

This rearrangement joins TRBV18 to TRBJ2-7; 8 bases match TRBD1. Germline values: CDR1 KGHSH, CDR2 LQKENI. V was clipped by 0 bases and J by 5 bases; unmatched bases: 9. The length of the CDR3 is 16 residues. DNA of the CDR3: TGTGCCAGCTCACCACCCGCCGGACAGGGTTTCCACGAGCAGTACTTC. It yields the protein CASSPPAGQGFHEQYF.

The V and J genes are TRBV27 and TRBJ2-3, with 12 bases lining up with TRBD2. The CDR3 covers 19 residues. Germline CDR1 and CDR2: MNHEY and SMNVEV (reference sequence). The V gene end was trimmed by 2 bases and the J gene end by 14 bases; junction bases not matched to a gene: 23. CDR3 sequence reads: CASSLGTKFGASGRAVWYF. The CDR3 coding sequence is TGTGCCAGCAGTTTAGGGACTAAATTTGGCGCTAGCGGGAGGGCCGTTTGGTATTTT.

The V gene is TRBV5-1, the J gene TRBJ2-1; a weak D match, TRBD2 (5 bases). The CDR3 is made up of 14 amino acids. The V end was cut by 5 bases, the J end by 1 base, with 10 bases between. The V gene's germline CDR1 is SGHRS and CDR2 YFSETQ. The CDR3 loop reads CASRAGESYNEQFF. CDR3 bases: TGCGCCAGCAGAGCTGGGGAGTCCTACAATGAGCAGTTCTTC.

V is TRBV23-1 and J is TRBJ1-6; D is possibly TRBD1 (6 bases). TRBV23-1 falls under the ORF class, with uncertain function. The CDR3 loop spans 14 amino acids. V was trimmed by 0 bases and J by 9 bases, leaving 9 bases between them. The CDR3 spells CASSQSTGFSPLHF. The CDR3 coding sequence is TGCGCCAGCAGTCAATCTACAGGGTTTTCACCCCTCCACTTT.